Sequencing of this T cell receptor beta chain was carried out in a study of metastatic and nonmetastatic thyroid tumors. Study as a whole: Comparison of repertoires was carried out across blood and tumor or nodule tissue from malignant and benign thyroid patients.

No patient received treatment before thyroid surgery. The germline gives CDR1 DFQATT, CDR2 SNEGSKA (reference sequence). Losses at the gene ends were 3 bases for V and 1 base for J; bases not matched to a gene: 6. The CDR3 has 17 amino acids. TCRdb re-called clones from the PCR reads using MiXCR. The sample includes 10,000 or so clones, nearly 30% of them seen just once. The chain couples TRBV20-1 to TRBJ1-6, with TRBD1 identical over 10 bases. The sample taken for sequencing was tumor tissue. This TCR was recovered from a female donor with papillary thyroid cancer or a benign thyroid nodule (not recorded which). Some clones in this sample may be carry-over from other donors' samples. The CDR3 DNA sequence: TGCAGTGCTAGCCGACAGGGGGCGGGTTCCTATAATTCACCCCTCCACTTT. Amino acid sequence: CSASRQGAGSYNSPLHF.